This T cell receptor (beta chain) was identified in a study of Ad26.COV2.S vaccination and SARS-CoV-2 variants. Study context: Among those in the COV1001 Ad26.COV2.S trial arm was the donor. The study gave Ad26.COV2.S intramuscularly, once or twice 56 days apart. Study outcomes and limitations: The placebo group had lower spike-specific TCR breadth than the vaccine recipients did. Breadth measured for non-spike TCRs was similar across vaccine and placebo recipients.

Germline loops: CDR1 MNHEY, CDR2 SMNVEV (reference sequence). V lost 3 bases and J lost 1, with 9 bases in between. There are 14 residues in the CDR3. Treatment defined: around 19 received Ad26.COV2.S at low or high dose, single or two shots; several received placebo; per-sample allocation not given. Specimen acquisition occurred on day 63 following the initial vaccine or placebo injection. The protocol was immunoSEQ multiplex PCR, while the TCRdb copy is restricted to in-frame clones and leaves out a portion. The profile shows roughly 380,000 clones, approximately 87% of them singletons. As to this clone: What it binds is unknown.

This receptor was taken from a person between 18 and 60 years old who received the Ad26.COV2.S COVID-19 vaccine or a placebo. The source material was peripheral blood, sampled in a trial of Ad26.COV2.S vaccine versus placebo. This chain uses TRBV27 with TRBJ1-1; D not resolved. This CDR3 reads CASSFLWRNTEAFF. CDR3 DNA sequence: TGTGCCAGCAGTTTCCTTTGGAGGAACACTGAAGCTTTCTTT.